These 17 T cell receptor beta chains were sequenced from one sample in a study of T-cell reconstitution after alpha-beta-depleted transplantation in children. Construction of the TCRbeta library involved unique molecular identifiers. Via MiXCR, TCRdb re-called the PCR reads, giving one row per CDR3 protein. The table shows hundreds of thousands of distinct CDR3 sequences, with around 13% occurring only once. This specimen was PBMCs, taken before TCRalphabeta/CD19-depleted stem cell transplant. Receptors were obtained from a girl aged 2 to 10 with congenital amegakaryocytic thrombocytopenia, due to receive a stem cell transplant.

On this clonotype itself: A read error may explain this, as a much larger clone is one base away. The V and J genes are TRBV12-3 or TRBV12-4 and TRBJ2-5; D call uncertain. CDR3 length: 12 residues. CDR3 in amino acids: CASSFRKETQSF. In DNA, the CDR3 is TGTGCCAGCAGTTTCAGGAAAGAGACCCAGTCCTTC.

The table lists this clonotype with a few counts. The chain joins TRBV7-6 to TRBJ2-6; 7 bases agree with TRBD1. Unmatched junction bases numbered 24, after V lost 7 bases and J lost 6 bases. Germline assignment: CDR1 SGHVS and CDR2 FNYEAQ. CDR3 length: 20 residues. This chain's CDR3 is CASTLDRSLEVSFEANVLTF. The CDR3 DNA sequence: TGTGCCAGCACTTTGGACAGGTCTCTGGAAGTGAGTTTCGAGGCCAACGTCCTGACTTTC.

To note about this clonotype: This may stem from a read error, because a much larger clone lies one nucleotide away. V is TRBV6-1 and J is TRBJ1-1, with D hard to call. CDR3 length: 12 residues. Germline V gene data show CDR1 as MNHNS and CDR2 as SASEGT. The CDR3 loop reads CVSSARNTEAFF. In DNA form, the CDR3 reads TGTGTCAGCAGTGCCAGGAACACTGAAGCTTTCTTT.

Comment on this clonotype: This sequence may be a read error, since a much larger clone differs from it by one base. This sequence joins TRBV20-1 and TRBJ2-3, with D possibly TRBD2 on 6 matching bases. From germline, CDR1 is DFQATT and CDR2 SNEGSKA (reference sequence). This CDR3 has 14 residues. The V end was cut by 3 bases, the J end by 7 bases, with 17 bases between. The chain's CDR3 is CSASSGTQTYTQYF. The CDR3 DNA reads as TGCAGTGCTAGTTCCGGGACTCAGACATATACGCAGTATTTT.

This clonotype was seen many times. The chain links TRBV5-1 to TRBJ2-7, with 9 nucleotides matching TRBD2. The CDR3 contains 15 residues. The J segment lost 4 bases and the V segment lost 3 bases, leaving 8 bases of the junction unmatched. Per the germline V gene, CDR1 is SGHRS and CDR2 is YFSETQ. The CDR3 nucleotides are TGCGCCAGCAGCTGGCTAAGCGGGAGGACTTACGAGCAGTACTTC. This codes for CASSWLSGRTYEQYF.

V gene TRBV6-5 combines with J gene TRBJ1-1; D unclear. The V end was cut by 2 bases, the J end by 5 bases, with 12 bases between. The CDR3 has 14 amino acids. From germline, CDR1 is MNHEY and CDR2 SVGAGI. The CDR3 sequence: CASSYGTQRTEAFF. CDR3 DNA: TGTGCCAGCAGTTACGGCACCCAGAGGACTGAAGCTTTCTTT.

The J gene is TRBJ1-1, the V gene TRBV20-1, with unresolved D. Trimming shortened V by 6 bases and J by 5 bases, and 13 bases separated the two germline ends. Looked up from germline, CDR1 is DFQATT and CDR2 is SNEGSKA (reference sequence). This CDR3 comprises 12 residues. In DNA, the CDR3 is TGCAGTGCGGCTTTCACGGGAACTGAAGCTTTCTTT. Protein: CSAAFTGTEAFF.

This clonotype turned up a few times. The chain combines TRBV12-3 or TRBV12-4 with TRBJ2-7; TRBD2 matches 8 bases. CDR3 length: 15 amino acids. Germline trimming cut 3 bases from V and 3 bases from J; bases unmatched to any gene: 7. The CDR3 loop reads CASSFGSSGGYEQYF. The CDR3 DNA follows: TGTGCCAGCAGTTTTGGAAGCAGCGGGGGCTACGAGCAGTACTTC.

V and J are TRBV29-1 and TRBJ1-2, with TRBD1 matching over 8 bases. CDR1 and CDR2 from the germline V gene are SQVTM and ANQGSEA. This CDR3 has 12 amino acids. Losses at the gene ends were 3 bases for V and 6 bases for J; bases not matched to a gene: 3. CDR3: CSVEGQENGYTF. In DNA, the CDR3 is TGCAGCGTTGAGGGACAGGAAAATGGCTACACCTTC.

As DNA, the CDR3 is TGCAGTGCTAGAGAGGGCACAGCCGACTATGGCTACACCTTC. Protein: CSAREGTADYGYTF. The chain uses TRBV20-1 and TRBJ1-2; D ambiguous. This CDR3 has 14 amino acids. Per germline, CDR1 DFQATT and CDR2 SNEGSKA (reference sequence). Trimming took 0 bases from V and 3 from J, leaving 11 bases between them.

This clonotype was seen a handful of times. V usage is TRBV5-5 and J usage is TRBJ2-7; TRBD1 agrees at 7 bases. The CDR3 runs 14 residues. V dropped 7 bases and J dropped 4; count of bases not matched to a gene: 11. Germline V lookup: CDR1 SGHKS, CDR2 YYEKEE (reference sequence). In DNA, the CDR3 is TGTGCCAGCTTCCCCGGACAGGTCGTTTACGAGCAGTACTTC. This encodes CASFPGQVVYEQYF.

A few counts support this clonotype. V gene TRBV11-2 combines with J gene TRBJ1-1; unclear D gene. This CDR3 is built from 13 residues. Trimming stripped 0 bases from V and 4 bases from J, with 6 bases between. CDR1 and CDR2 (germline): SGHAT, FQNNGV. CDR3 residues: CASSLDLGTEAFF. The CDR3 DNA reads TGTGCCAGCAGCTTAGATTTGGGCACTGAAGCTTTCTTT.

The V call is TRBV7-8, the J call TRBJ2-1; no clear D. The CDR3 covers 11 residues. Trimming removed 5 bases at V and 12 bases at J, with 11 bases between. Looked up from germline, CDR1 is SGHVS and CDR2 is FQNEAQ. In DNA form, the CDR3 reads TGTGCCAGCAGCCAACGTCTTGTGCAGTTCTTC. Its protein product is CASSQRLVQFF.

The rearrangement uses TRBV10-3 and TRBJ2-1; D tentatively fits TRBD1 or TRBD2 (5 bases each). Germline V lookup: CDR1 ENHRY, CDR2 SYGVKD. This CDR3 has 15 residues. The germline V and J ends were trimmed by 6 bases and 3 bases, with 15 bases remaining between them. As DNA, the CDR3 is TGTGCCATCAGCGAGCCAGGGACGAGCTACAATGAGCAGTTCTTC. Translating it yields CAISEPGTSYNEQFF.

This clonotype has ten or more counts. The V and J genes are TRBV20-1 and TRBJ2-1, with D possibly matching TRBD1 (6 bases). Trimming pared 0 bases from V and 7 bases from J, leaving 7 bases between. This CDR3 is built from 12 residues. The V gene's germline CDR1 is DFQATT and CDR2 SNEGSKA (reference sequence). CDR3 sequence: CSARDQGNEQFF. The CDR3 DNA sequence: TGCAGTGCTAGAGATCAGGGGAATGAGCAGTTCTTC.

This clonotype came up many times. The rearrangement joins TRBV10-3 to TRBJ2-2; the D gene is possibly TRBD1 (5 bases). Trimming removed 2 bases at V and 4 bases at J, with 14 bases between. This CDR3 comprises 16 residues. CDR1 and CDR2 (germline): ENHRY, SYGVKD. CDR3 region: CAISETWGRGTGELFF. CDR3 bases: TGTGCCATCAGTGAGACCTGGGGAAGGGGCACCGGGGAGCTGTTTTTT.

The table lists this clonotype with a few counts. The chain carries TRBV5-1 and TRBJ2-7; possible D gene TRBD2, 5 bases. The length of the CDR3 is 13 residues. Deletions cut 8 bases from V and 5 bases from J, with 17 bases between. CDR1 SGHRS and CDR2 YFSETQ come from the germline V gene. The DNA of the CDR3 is TGCGCCAGATTGATCGAGGCCGGGGACGAGCAGTACTTC. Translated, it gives CARLIEAGDEQYF.